The present T cell receptor beta chain was sequenced within a study of blood T cell repertoires in COVID-19. Study as a whole: Samples taken during acute and convalescent COVID-19 were collected in the United States, Italy and Spain. Sample material is recorded as cDNA or gDNA derived from T cells, B-cell-depleted T cells, or PBMCs.

Authors' analysis steps: By means of reference gene primer amplification, nucleated cell counts were estimated. Profiling relied on immunoSEQ multiplex PCR, and the TCRdb table lists in-frame clones only, not all of them. V, J and clone size derive from that table, while D and trimming were established from the DNA sequence. The table has roughly 100,000 clones, 91% seen once; the top ten hold about 1.8%. In germline, CDR1 is MNHNY, CDR2 SVGAGI (reference sequence). V lost 5 bases and J lost 4, with 12 bases in between. The CDR3 runs 14 residues. The rearrangement uses TRBV6-6 and TRBJ1-3, with TRBD1 as a possible D gene (5 bases). This clonotype was sampled from a human donor with active COVID-19. The donor label of this sample is uncertain. The sample comprised peripheral blood. The CDR3 DNA reads as TGTGCCAGCAGTACTCAGGGTGACGGAAACACCATATATTTT. It specifies CASSTQGDGNTIYF.